This T cell receptor beta chain was sequenced for a study of breast tumors, draining lymph nodes, adjacent tissues. Study observations and caveats: Tumor T cell lymph node origin was a supported hypothesis, not proven. Tumor TCR diversity was below lymph nodes but above nontumor tissue. Compared with basal-like, luminal-like tumors shared significantly more repertoire with nontumor tissue.

Many counts were recorded for this clonotype. Its antigen is as yet unknown. TCRdb re-analysed the multiplex PCR reads in MiXCR, keeping a single row per CDR3 protein. The profile shows around 130,000 distinct CDR3 sequences, 15% to 20% of them singletons. The lymph nodes were axillary draining lymph nodes from breast cancer patients. This TCR came from a female donor with breast cancer. Some clones in this sample may be carry-over from other donors' samples. Sequencing was done on a sample of axillary lymph node tissue.

The CDR3 bases are TGTGCCAGCAGCTCCCGCGCGGGAAATGGGGAGCTGTTTTTT. Its protein product is CASSSRAGNGELFF. The chain links TRBV9 to TRBJ2-2; D might be TRBD2 (6 bases). There are 14 residues in the CDR3. The germline V gene has CDR1 SGDLS and CDR2 YYNGEE. V was trimmed by 4 bases and J by 8 bases, leaving 15 bases between them.